This is a list of T cell receptor beta chains from one sample in a study of blood T cell repertoires in COVID-19. Clones were sequenced by immunoSEQ multiplex PCR, and TCRdb holds only the in-frame ones, with some missing. The data show roughly 98,000 clones, about 81% seen once. The sample consisted of peripheral blood. These receptors originate from a human donor in a cohort sampled during active COVID-19. Each CDR3 is given with its conserved first and last residue. D genes are given only for firm matches. Clone size is given for some rows only: seen once, a few or many times, or a class if the clone is expanded.

NA	TRBV14	NA	TRBJ1-1	15	CASSQGRVGYTEAFF	TGTGCCAGCAGCCAAGGACGTGTCGGGTACACTGAAGCTTTCTTT
NA	TRBV12-2	NA	TRBJ2-1	15	CASRPQRAPYNEQFF	TGTGCAAGTCGCCCCCAGAGGGCCCCCTACAATGAGCAGTTCTTC
NA	TRBV30	NA	TRBJ1-6	14	CAWSVQAYNSPLHF	TGTGCCTGGAGTGTTCAGGCGTATAATTCACCCCTCCACTTT
NA	TRBV12-3/TRBV12-4	TRBD1	TRBJ2-1	13	CASSSIQGVEQFF	TGTGCCAGCAGTTCTATACAGGGGGTTGAGCAGTTCTTC
NA	TRBV3-1/TRBV3-2	NA	TRBJ2-7	12	CASSQVHYEQYF	TGTGCCAGCAGCCAAGTCCATTACGAGCAGTACTTC
NA	TRBV6-5	NA	TRBJ1-1	15	CASRDGGGGRTEAFF	TGTGCCAGCAGGGATGGGGGGGGAGGGCGAACTGAAGCTTTCTTT
few	TRBV12-3/TRBV12-4	TRBD1	TRBJ2-3	12	CASTGGSDTQYF	TGTGCCAGCACAGGGGGCTCAGATACGCAGTATTTT
NA	TRBV3-1/TRBV3-2	TRBD2	TRBJ2-7	18	CASSGGLAGPQYSYEQYF	TGTGCCAGCAGCGGGGGACTAGCGGGGCCCCAATACTCCTACGAGCAGTACTTC
few	TRBV6-2/TRBV6-3	NA	TRBJ1-2	16	CASSYRQVLINYGYTF	TGTGCCAGCAGTTACCGGCAGGTTCTTATTAACTATGGCTACACCTTC
NA	TRBV9	NA	TRBJ1-1	14	CASSERGGNTEAFF	TGTGCCAGCAGCGAGAGAGGAGGCAACACTGAAGCTTTCTTT
few	TRBV5-1	TRBD1	TRBJ2-7	14	CASSSDRQGYEQYF	TGCGCCAGCAGCTCCGACCGACAGGGTTACGAGCAGTACTTC
NA	TRBV7-2	TRBD2	TRBJ2-2	17	CASSLVSSGANTGELFF	TGTGCCAGCAGCTTAGTATCTAGCGGGGCGAACACCGGGGAGCTGTTTTTT
NA	TRBV5-1	NA	TRBJ2-3	14	CASSLDTGKDTQYF	TGCGCCAGCAGCTTAGATACGGGAAAGGATACGCAGTATTTT
NA	TRBV5-1	TRBD2	TRBJ2-1	16	CASSLVLAGGLNEQFF	TGCGCCAGCAGCTTGGTACTAGCGGGGGGGCTCAATGAGCAGTTCTTC
NA	TRBV5-1	NA	TRBJ2-7	14	CASSFRDTQYEQYF	TGCGCCAGCAGCTTCCGGGACACTCAATACGAGCAGTACTTC
NA	TRBV27	NA	TRBJ1-5	12	CATRGGNQPQHF	TGTGCCACCCGGGGGGGCAATCAGCCCCAGCATTTT
NA	TRBV7-8	NA	TRBJ1-6	13	CASTGAANSPLHF	TGTGCCAGCACAGGGGCTGCGAATTCACCCCTCCACTTT
NA	TRBV5-1	TRBD2	TRBJ2-3	16	CASSSGLGSRTDTQYF	TGCGCCAGCAGCTCGGGACTAGGGTCAAGAACAGATACGCAGTATTTT
few	TRBV3-1/TRBV3-2	TRBD2	TRBJ2-3	14	CASMLSGGRHTQYF	TGTGCCAGCATGCTTAGCGGGGGGCGACATACGCAGTATTTT
once	TRBV19	NA	TRBJ2-3	16	CASSQFGTIVSDTQYF	TGTGCCAGTAGTCAGTTCGGGACAATCGTATCAGATACGCAGTATTTT
once	TRBV5-1	NA	TRBJ1-2	14	CASSSEGWDYGYTF	TGCGCCAGCAGCTCGGAGGGTTGGGACTATGGCTACACCTTC
NA	TRBV10-1	TRBD2	TRBJ2-5	14	CASRSGVARETQYF	TGCGCCAGCCGTAGCGGGGTAGCGAGAGAGACCCAGTACTTC
NA	TRBV11-2	NA	TRBJ2-7	14	CASSPPRRPHEQYF	TGTGCCAGCAGCCCCCCAAGGAGGCCCCACGAGCAGTACTTC
few	TRBV2	NA	TRBJ1-4	14	CASRGTLGSEKLFF	TGTGCCAGCAGGGGGACACTGGGTTCTGAAAAACTGTTTTTT
NA	TRBV6-6	NA	TRBJ1-1	12	CASSYKDSEAFF	TGTGCCAGCAGTTACAAGGACAGTGAAGCTTTCTTT
NA	TRBV5-4	NA	TRBJ1-6	16	CASSLENRNYNSPLHF	TGTGCCAGCAGCTTGGAAAACAGGAACTATAATTCACCCCTCCACTTT
NA	TRBV7-2	NA	TRBJ2-3	13	CASRAGRTDTQYF	TGTGCCAGCAGGGCAGGGCGTACAGATACGCAGTATTTT
many	TRBV6-5	TRBD1	TRBJ1-2	12	CASKQGDNGYTF	TGTGCCAGTAAACAGGGGGATAATGGCTACACCTTC